These T cell receptor beta chains were read from a single sample in a study of blood T cell repertoires in COVID-19. Sequencing used immunoSEQ multiplex PCR; TCRdb keeps in-frame clones, though not all of them. Of about 76,000 clones listed, more than 75% are singletons. Material: peripheral blood. The source of these receptors is a human donor in a cohort sampled during active COVID-19. The conserved cysteine and the conserved F or W are not part of the CDR3 here.

TRBV5-1 ASSLADRDSNEQF
TRBV11-2 ASSLGGGPGELF
TRBV4-3 ASSHQLAGNYNEQF
TRBV6-5 ASRMGGTQY
TRBV19 ASSGTGGSGNTIY
TRBV30 AWAPPTGNEKLF
TRBV6-5 ASRQTVNTGELF
TRBV19 ASSPQGPSNYGYT
TRBV7-9 ASSLRVLNTEAF
TRBV19 ASSIAKTGGQETQY
TRBV7-2 ASSLDTGSGGANVLT
TRBV30 AWTRGGSNYGYT
TRBV11-2 ASSQTVEQPQH
TRBV6-6 ASSYSSMSLTSD
TRBV10-3 AISDSGGETQY
TRBV4-1 ASSPSTGGLAKNIQY
TRBV9 ASSVGGQRAGTDTQY
TRBV29-1 SVRQGPGNTIY
TRBV19 ASSPGTGLGTEAF
TRBV10-3 AISGTGGTYGYT
TRBV3-1/TRBV3-2 ASSRGQVGKLF
TRBV7-2 ASSRPAGAGETQY
TRBV15 ATSRDLGGTDTQY
TRBV5-1 ASSWTGYGYT
TRBV7-3 ASSSTPGDTQY
TRBV6-6 ASNHRVNTGELF
TRBV12-3/TRBV12-4 ASRPQGEETQY
TRBV19 ASKQDTNSPLH
TRBV11-2 ASSAGETQY
TRBV4-1 ASSQDLLASGDREDTQY
TRBV6-2/TRBV6-3 ASSYWGDPLDEQF
TRBV3-1/TRBV3-2 ASPPHLAGALKGYT
TRBV7-9 ASSLPRQGKNTEAF
TRBV7-8 ASSTYGLNTEAF
TRBV11-2 ASSLQQSQETQY
TRBV6-5 ASSADRASSGELF
TRBV4-1 ASSPVSQGGYT
TRBV11-2 ASSPLTLAGSYNEQF
TRBV3-1/TRBV3-2 ASSLLAGVEQY